The 27 T cell receptor beta chains listed next were all sequenced from one sample in a study of cytomegalovirus exposure and HLA in healthy donors. 60 Vbeta and 13 Jbeta primers were used in PCR. Using immunoSEQ multiplex PCR, the repertoire was profiled, and TCRdb retains in-frame clones only, with some absent. The sample has 140,000 to 150,000 clones, over 60% seen once. The sequenced material came from PBMCs. The receptors come from a middle-aged man in good health and CMV-seronegative.

This chain uses TRBV5-6 with TRBJ2-5, with 10 bases matching TRBD2. The CDR3 totals 17 residues. V was clipped by 4 bases and J by 5 bases; unmatched bases: 14. Germline-derived CDR1 and CDR2 are SGHDT and YYEEEE. This chain's CDR3 is CASSDNPLAGAGETQYF. In DNA form, the CDR3 reads TGTGCCAGCAGCGACAACCCCCTAGCGGGAGCGGGGGAGACCCAGTACTTC.

The chain carries TRBV7-3 and TRBJ2-2, with 10 bases lining up with TRBD1. CDR3 size: 15 residues. Germline CDR1 reads SGHTA; CDR2 reads FQGTGA. With V trimmed by 5 bases and J by 7 bases, 7 bases remained unmatched. The CDR3 reads CASSRGTGAHGELFF. CDR3 DNA: TGTGCCAGCAGCCGCGGGACAGGGGCACACGGGGAGCTGTTTTTT.

J is TRBJ1-5 and V is TRBV10-3, with no clear D. Looked up from germline, CDR1 is ENHRY and CDR2 is SYGVKD. The ends were cut back, 3 bases at V and 5 bases at J, with 11 bases in the middle. The length of the CDR3 is 14 residues. This CDR3 reads CAISDSGSHQPQHF. CDR3 nucleotides: TGTGCCATCAGTGATTCGGGGTCCCATCAGCCCCAGCATTTT.

This chain joins TRBV10-3 and TRBJ2-1; 9 nucleotides agree with TRBD1. Germline V gene sequence: CDR1 ENHRY, CDR2 SYGVKD. Germline trimming cut 2 bases from V and 4 bases from J; bases unmatched to any gene: 6. This CDR3 region has 16 residues. The CDR3 protein is CAISEPTGGWYNEQFF. The CDR3 nucleotides are TGTGCCATCAGTGAGCCTACAGGGGGCTGGTACAATGAGCAGTTCTTC.

V is TRBV9 and J is TRBJ2-1; D may be TRBD1 (7 bases). V lost 0 bases and J 0 bases, leaving 10 bases between the germline ends. This CDR3 comprises 16 residues. Per the germline V gene, CDR1 is SGDLS and CDR2 is YYNGEE. The CDR3 nucleotides are TGTGCCAGCAGCGTAGCTCAGGGGGGCTCCTACAATGAGCAGTTCTTC. Its protein is CASSVAQGGSYNEQFF.

The chain joins TRBV5-1 to TRBJ2-7; perhaps TRBD1 as D (5 bases). The V gene lost 4 bases and the J gene lost 0 bases, with 14 bases spanning the gap. There are 15 residues in the CDR3. In germline, CDR1 is SGHRS, CDR2 YFSETQ. In DNA, the CDR3 is TGCGCCAGCAGCCATGGGGCAGCCGGCTCCTACGAGCAGTACTTC. Its protein product is CASSHGAAGSYEQYF.

This clone has only a few counts. This chain connects TRBV6-5 to TRBJ2-3, with 7 bases identical to TRBD2. The CDR3 is 15 residues long. J gave up 6 bases and V 6 bases, and 12 bases lay outside the gene matches. The V gene's germline CDR1 is MNHEY and CDR2 SVGAGI. The CDR3 loop is CASSSTGTSDDTQYF. The CDR3 DNA follows: TGTGCCAGCAGCTCAACGGGTACTAGCGATGATACGCAGTATTTT.

The chain combines TRBV19 with TRBJ2-1; 7 bases match TRBD1. Germline-derived CDR1 and CDR2 are LNHDA and SQIVND (reference sequence). This CDR3 spans 12 amino acids. V shed 4 bases and J 6 bases; nucleotides not matched to a gene: 0. DNA of the CDR3: TGTGCCAGTAGTAGACAGGGCAATGAGCAGTTCTTC. Its protein is CASSRQGNEQFF.

The J gene is TRBJ1-1, the V gene TRBV2; D is unclear. Trimming left V 6 bases short and J 2 bases short, with 13 bases between. There are 14 residues in the CDR3. The germline CDR1 and CDR2 sequences are SNHLY and FYNNEI. As DNA, the CDR3 is TGTGCCAGCAGCCTACACGACACCAACACTGAAGCTTTCTTT. Its protein is CASSLHDTNTEAFF.

The chain carries TRBV28 and TRBJ2-7; 11 nucleotides align to TRBD2. In germline, CDR1 is MDHEN, CDR2 SYDVKM. This CDR3 has 21 residues. The ends lost 8 bases at V and 5 bases at J; junction bases unmatched: 29. CDR3 nucleotide sequence: TGTGCCAGCCTCTACCCGGACAGGGCCCAAATCCAACTAGCGGGAGCCCACGAGCAGTACTTC. Translating gives CASLYPDRAQIQLAGAHEQYF.

The CDR3 DNA reads as TGTGCCAGCAGTGATTTTGTTCTAGCTAACTATGGCTACACCTTC. This sequence encodes CASSDFVLANYGYTF. V is TRBV6-1 and J is TRBJ1-2; D call uncertain. CDR1 is MNHNS, CDR2 SASEGT, per germline. This CDR3 is built from 15 residues. The V and J ends lost 3 bases and 0 bases respectively, with 11 bases between them.

The rearrangement uses TRBV5-1 and TRBJ2-7, with 12 positions matching TRBD2. The germline V gene encodes CDR1 SGHRS and CDR2 YFSETQ. After removal of 1 base from V and 1 base from J, the junction contained 9 bases not matched to a gene. CDR3 size: 18 residues. CDR3 amino acids: CASSLRLAGGPRSYEQYF. As DNA, the CDR3 is TGCGCCAGCAGCTTGAGGCTAGCGGGGGGGCCCCGGTCCTACGAGCAGTACTTC.

The chain employs TRBV5-8 and TRBJ2-7, with TRBD1 identical over 9 bases. With V trimmed by 4 bases and J by 2 bases, 1 base remained unmatched. The CDR3 length is 13 residues. Germline-derived CDR1 and CDR2 are SGHTS and YDEGEE. CDR3 nucleotide sequence: TGTGCCAGCAGCAACAGGGGGCCCTACGAGCAGTACTTC. Protein: CASSNRGPYEQYF.

The chain links TRBV19 to TRBJ1-6, with D unresolved. The V gene lost 4 bases and the J gene lost 8 bases, with 6 bases spanning the gap. This CDR3 has 12 residues. CDR1 is LNHDA, CDR2 SQIVND, per germline (reference sequence). DNA of the CDR3: TGTGCCAGTAGTACACTTTATTCACCCCTCCACTTT. Protein sequence: CASSTLYSPLHF.

This sequence joins TRBV5-1 and TRBJ2-1; 7 bases agree with TRBD1. The CDR3 spans 15 residues. Germline V gives CDR1 SGHRS, CDR2 YFSETQ. Losses at the gene ends were 5 bases for V and 4 bases for J; bases not matched to a gene: 9. DNA of the CDR3: TGCGCCAGCAGTTTCCTCGGGACAGTATACAATGAGCAGTTCTTC. Protein sequence: CASSFLGTVYNEQFF.

The J gene is TRBJ2-7, the V gene TRBV5-4; TRBD2 aligns across 9 bases. The CDR3 is 16 residues long. CDR1 SGHNT and CDR2 YYREEE come from the germline V gene (reference sequence). Trimming cost V 3 bases and J 6 bases; bases outside gene matches: 13. The CDR3 protein is CASSYPFSGRASEQYF. The DNA of the CDR3 is TGTGCCAGCAGCTACCCGTTTAGCGGGAGAGCGTCCGAGCAGTACTTC. Full variable domain (remainder filled in from reference TRBV5-4 and TRBJ2-7): ETGVTQSPTHLIKTRGQQVTLRCSSQSGHNTVSWYQQALGQGPQFIFQYYREEENGRGNFPPRFSGLQFPNYSSELNVNALELDDSALYLCASSYPFSGRASEQYFGPGTRLTVT.

The CDR3 spells CASSDRIAGAITGANVLTF. The CDR3 bases are TGTGCCAGCAGTGATAGGATCGCAGGGGCGATTACAGGGGCCAACGTCCTGACTTTC. The genes are TRBV2 and TRBJ2-6, with TRBD1 as a possible D gene (6 bases). Germline CDR1 and CDR2: SNHLY and FYNNEI. This CDR3 comprises 19 residues. Trimming removed 3 bases at V and 4 bases at J, with 22 bases between.

The CDR3, as DNA: TGTGCCAGCAGCTTCCGAGGGAGCTCCTACGAGCAGTACTTC. Translated, it gives CASSFRGSSYEQYF. The V call is TRBV7-9, the J call TRBJ2-7, with a tentative D call TRBD2 (5 bases). Germline lookup yields CDR1 SEHNR and CDR2 FQNEAQ (reference sequence). CDR3 length equals 14 residues. Deletions cut 3 bases from V and 0 bases from J, with 9 bases between. The whole variable domain, filled in from reference TRBV7-9 and TRBJ2-7, reads DTGVSQNPRHKITKRGQNVTFRCDPISEHNRLYWYRQTLGQGPEFLTYFQNEAQLEKSRLLSDRFSAERPKGSFSTLEIQRTEQGDSAMYLCASSFRGSSYEQYFGPGTRLTVT.

This clone came up a few times. The chain combines TRBV5-6 with TRBJ1-4, with 9 bases matching TRBD1. The CDR3 runs 14 residues. J lost 4 bases, V lost 3 bases, and 1 base had no gene match. Germline V lookup: CDR1 SGHDT, CDR2 YYEEEE. The CDR3 protein is CASSWDRVNEKLFF. CDR3 sequence (DNA): TGTGCCAGCAGCTGGGACAGGGTTAATGAAAAACTGTTTTTT.

Concerning this clone itself: The DNA is left out, because the CDR3 cannot be placed on it with certainty; the CDR3 is given as TCRdb lists it. This chain's CDR3 is CALRVGGGSNQPQHF. V and J are TRBV12-2 and TRBJ1-5. TRBV12-2 is noted as a pseudogene. With termini counted, the CDR3 has 15 amino acids.

The rearrangement uses TRBV9 and TRBJ1-5; 10 nucleotides align to TRBD1. This CDR3 comprises 15 residues. The germline gives CDR1 SGDLS, CDR2 YYNGEE. V dropped 4 bases and J dropped 2; count of bases not matched to a gene: 3. CDR3 sequence reads: CASSTGTGGNQPQHF. The CDR3 DNA follows: TGTGCCAGCAGCACTGGGACAGGGGGCAATCAGCCCCAGCATTTT.

This clone was counted a few times. The chain links TRBV10-3 to TRBJ2-1; TRBD2 agrees at 9 bases. This CDR3 contains 14 residues. CDR1 is ENHRY and CDR2 is SYGVKD in the germline V gene. With 4 bases clipped from V and 7 bases from J, the junction kept 5 bases outside the gene matches. The CDR3 region is CAISGAGGRNEQFF. Here the CDR3 DNA reads TGTGCCATCAGTGGGGCGGGGGGGCGAAATGAGCAGTTCTTC.

The rearrangement links TRBV6-5 to TRBJ2-3, with a weak D call TRBD1 (5 bases). Germline CDR1 is MNHEY and CDR2 is SVGAGI. The CDR3 runs to 14 residues. The V end was cut by 6 bases, the J end by 4 bases, with 14 bases between. CDR3 protein: CASSPGIGPDTQYF. CDR3 in DNA: TGTGCCAGCAGCCCAGGGATTGGCCCAGATACGCAGTATTTT.

This clone was seen a few times. This chain links TRBV7-2 with TRBJ2-1; no firm D call. Looked up from germline, CDR1 is SGHTA and CDR2 is FQGNSA. CDR3 size: 14 residues. V was clipped by 7 bases and J by 0 bases, with 10 bases between them. The CDR3 nucleotides read TGTGCCAGCAACCGAGCTAGCTCCTACAATGAGCAGTTCTTC. As protein: CASNRASSYNEQFF.

The rearrangement uses TRBV5-6 and TRBJ2-1, with D tentatively TRBD1 (5 bases). V was shortened by 2 bases and J by 4 bases, with 7 bases between the two germline ends. This CDR3 has 13 amino acids. Germline lookup yields CDR1 SGHDT and CDR2 YYEEEE. CDR3 protein: CASSFDSYNEQFF. The CDR3 DNA is TGTGCCAGCAGCTTCGACAGTTACAATGAGCAGTTCTTC.

This chain connects TRBV2 to TRBJ1-2; 8 nucleotides line up with TRBD1. CDR1 is SNHLY and CDR2 is FYNNEI in the germline V gene. The J segment lost 6 bases and the V segment lost 6 bases, leaving 6 bases of the junction unmatched. The length of the CDR3 is 13 residues. In DNA form, the CDR3 reads TGTGCCAGCAGGACAGGGGAAGTCGATGGCTACACCTTC. Protein sequence: CASRTGEVDGYTF. The whole variable domain, filled in from reference TRBV2 and TRBJ1-2, reads EPEVTQTPSHQVTQMGQEVILRCVPISNHLYFYWYRQILGQKVEFLVSFYNNEISEKSEIFDDQFSVERPDGSNFTLKIRSTKLEDSAMYFCASRTGEVDGYTFGSGTRLTVV.

The chain carries TRBV27 and TRBJ2-1; D is possibly TRBD1 (6 bases). This CDR3 has 13 residues. The germline CDR1 and CDR2 sequences are MNHEY and SMNVEV (reference sequence). V shed 8 bases and J shed 6 bases, with 14 bases lying between them. The CDR3 loop is CASARDTSNEQFF. CDR3 bases: TGTGCCAGCGCCCGGGACACCTCCAATGAGCAGTTCTTC.